The T cell receptor (beta chain) described here comes from a study of Graves' ophthalmopathy and Graves' hyperthyroidism. CDR3 length equals 14 residues. Per germline, CDR1 ENHRY and CDR2 SYGVKD. RNA served as the template for amplifying TCR beta CDR3 regions. Second-round multiplex PCR followed a first-round RT-PCR using HTBI primers. TCRdb analysed the multiplex PCR reads with MiXCR anew, one entry per CDR3 protein. The sample carries 500,000 to 600,000 distinct CDR3 sequences, approximately 37% recorded once. Remarks on this clonotype: One end of the junction is discordant with germline, which a read error may explain.

The receptor was derived from an adult man with Graves' hyperthyroidism. The chain has TRBV10-3 and TRBJ2-2, with D tentatively TRBD1 (5 bases). Sequenced material: peripheral blood or thyroid tissue (not recorded which). This CDR3 is CASSYLQETGELFF. The DNA of the CDR3 is TGTGCCAGCAGTTACTTACAGGAAACCGGGGAGCTGTTTTTT.